The source of this T cell receptor beta chain is a study of tumor-infiltrating lymphocytes in primary liver carcinoma. About the research overall: Patients included men and women of 30 to 69 years. There were roughly 3.5 to 7.5 million productive TCRbeta reads per sample, a yield similar across tissue types. Study findings and constraints: Each sample was bulk and unsorted; consequently, CD4+ and CD8+ repertoires were not compared.

Germline V CDR1 and CDR2: MNHGY, SAAAGT. This CDR3 contains 17 residues. The trim removed 2 bases at V and 5 bases at J, leaving 12 bases unmatched. In addition to blood RNA drawn from unsorted whole blood, germline DNA was extracted. Before any surgery took place, four milliliters of peripheral blood were collected. This clonotype has a handful of counts. Its cognate antigen is unknown. From 500 ng of total RNA, TCR beta-specific cDNA was reverse-transcribed using a constant-region primer. TCR beta libraries came from three nested multiplex PCR rounds using slightly modified ARM-PCR. PCR rounds one and two used TRBV1-TRBV30 forward primers with a C-beta reverse primer for around 11 cycles each. TCRdb recomputed calls from the multiplex PCR reads with MiXCR, one row per CDR3 protein. This sample carries some 200,000 distinct CDR3 sequences, less than 65% of them seen once, and the ten largest clones take 6% to 8.5%.

The chain uses TRBV6-8 and TRBJ2-5; TRBD2 aligns across 9 bases. Sample: peripheral blood. The source is an older woman with primary liver carcinoma and hepatitis B virus infection. The CDR3 DNA reads TGTGCCAGCAGTTACCTCCGCAGCGGGAGGTCTTGGGAGACCCAGTACTTC. Protein sequence: CASSYLRSGRSWETQYF.